The TCR beta chain described here comes from a study of OX40 agonist ivuxolimab in advanced cancers. The table came from immunoSEQ multiplex PCR; TCRdb's copy has only in-frame clones and leaves some out. The data show about 55,000 clones, with around nine tenths seen just once and roughly 7% held by the top ten. The CDR3 consists of 15 residues. CDR1 is SGHAT, CDR2 FQNNGV, per germline. V gave up 6 bases and J gave up 4 bases; unmatched junction bases: 9. This sequence was found in an adult with an advanced solid tumor such as melanoma, head and neck, liver or kidney cancer. Sequencing was performed on CD4+ or CD8+ T cells sorted from blood, taken in a trial of the OX40 agonist ivuxolimab. V gene TRBV11-2 combines with J gene TRBJ2-5; 9 bases fit TRBD2. As DNA, the CDR3 is TGTGCCAGCAGGACAAATAGCGGGAGTTCAGAGACCCAGTACTTC. As protein: CASRTNSGSSETQYF.